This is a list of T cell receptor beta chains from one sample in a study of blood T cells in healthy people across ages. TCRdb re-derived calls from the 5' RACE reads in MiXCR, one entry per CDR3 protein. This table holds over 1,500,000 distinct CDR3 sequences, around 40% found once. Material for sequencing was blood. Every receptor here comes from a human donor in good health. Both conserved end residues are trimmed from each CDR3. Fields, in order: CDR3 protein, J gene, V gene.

cdr3_aa: SAIGTSTDTQY
j_call: TRBJ2-3
v_call: TRBV20-1

cdr3_aa: ASSFTTGGSGANVLT
j_call: TRBJ2-6
v_call: TRBV5-1

cdr3_aa: ASSLSSWGRGNEQF
j_call: TRBJ2-1
v_call: TRBV27

cdr3_aa: ATSRALSGSQPQH
j_call: TRBJ1-5
v_call: TRBV15

cdr3_aa: ATSGTSNEQF
j_call: TRBJ2-1
v_call: TRBV24-1

cdr3_aa: ASSLAVGVGTQY
j_call: TRBJ2-3
v_call: TRBV7-2

cdr3_aa: SPSVGGTEAF
j_call: TRBJ1-1
v_call: TRBV29-1

cdr3_aa: ASSIRWDRRYEQY
j_call: TRBJ2-7
v_call: TRBV6-2/TRBV6-3

cdr3_aa: ASSPVSGGAYNEQF
j_call: TRBJ2-1
v_call: TRBV7-9

cdr3_aa: ASSLSTGANSPLH
j_call: TRBJ1-6
v_call: TRBV27

cdr3_aa: ASGPRGGDEKLF
j_call: TRBJ1-4
v_call: TRBV6-5

cdr3_aa: SARVVSPGYGYT
j_call: TRBJ1-2
v_call: TRBV20-1

cdr3_aa: ASSQLTRGYEAF
j_call: TRBJ1-1
v_call: TRBV4-2

cdr3_aa: ASSYGQDPSYEQY
j_call: TRBJ2-7
v_call: TRBV5-1

cdr3_aa: ASSGARGSSLNIQY
j_call: TRBJ2-4
v_call: TRBV2

cdr3_aa: ASSQRTGGDYT
j_call: TRBJ1-2
v_call: TRBV3-1

cdr3_aa: ASSLKYEQF
j_call: TRBJ2-1
v_call: TRBV11-1

cdr3_aa: ASSLSDSTNYGYT
j_call: TRBJ1-2
v_call: TRBV28

cdr3_aa: ASSSDGNSRNSPRH
j_call: TRBJ1-6
v_call: TRBV5-1

cdr3_aa: ASSPQGMRETQY
j_call: TRBJ2-5
v_call: TRBV5-1

cdr3_aa: SARAQTYEQY
j_call: .
v_call: TRBV20-1

cdr3_aa: ASSITGQADSAPLH
j_call: TRBJ1-6
v_call: TRBV9

cdr3_aa: ASSYPRLADTNTEAF
j_call: TRBJ1-1
v_call: TRBV7-2

cdr3_aa: ASSKGKNTEAF
j_call: TRBJ1-1
v_call: TRBV5-1

cdr3_aa: AIMNPPLETQY
j_call: TRBJ2-5
v_call: TRBV10-3

cdr3_aa: SALTSGLAGDLNYNEQF
j_call: TRBJ2-1
v_call: TRBV20-1

cdr3_aa: ASSFWGANVLT
j_call: TRBJ2-6
v_call: TRBV5-6

cdr3_aa: ASRLYSNQPQH
j_call: TRBJ1-5
v_call: TRBV12-3/TRBV12-4

cdr3_aa: ASSFRSGTYNEQY
j_call: .
v_call: TRBV6-2/TRBV6-3

cdr3_aa: SVITSGNTDTQY
j_call: TRBJ2-3
v_call: TRBV29-1

cdr3_aa: ASSLLSGPVGYT
j_call: TRBJ1-2
v_call: TRBV5-4

cdr3_aa: ASRRSGGAYNEQF
j_call: TRBJ2-1
v_call: TRBV5-6

cdr3_aa: ASRGLAGFNEQF
j_call: TRBJ2-1
v_call: TRBV7-2

cdr3_aa: ATSRDTGYTAEAF
j_call: TRBJ1-1
v_call: TRBV15

cdr3_aa: SASHGLSSTDTQY
j_call: TRBJ2-3
v_call: TRBV20-1

cdr3_aa: ASRPSTGVNQPQH
j_call: TRBJ1-5
v_call: TRBV5-1

cdr3_aa: ASSPDRVFDTQY
j_call: TRBJ2-3
v_call: TRBV27

cdr3_aa: ASSFLPGPVYEQY
j_call: .
v_call: TRBV5-5

cdr3_aa: ASSLEAAPGRAQY
j_call: TRBJ2-5
v_call: TRBV7-3

cdr3_aa: ASSPLGSSETDTQY
j_call: TRBJ2-3
v_call: TRBV11-1

cdr3_aa: ASSLGQGAFYGYT
j_call: TRBJ1-2
v_call: TRBV5-1

cdr3_aa: SATERGIETYEQY
j_call: TRBJ2-7
v_call: TRBV20-1

cdr3_aa: SVSGGATREQF
j_call: TRBJ2-1
v_call: TRBV29-1

cdr3_aa: ASSYAQEAQY
j_call: TRBJ2-7
v_call: TRBV6-6

cdr3_aa: ATSRDPATYNEQF
j_call: TRBJ2-1
v_call: TRBV15

cdr3_aa: ASKGGGYEQY
j_call: TRBJ2-7
v_call: TRBV3-1

cdr3_aa: SARDLDRGPSTDTQY
j_call: TRBJ2-3
v_call: TRBV20-1

cdr3_aa: ASTTAGGPFEQF
j_call: TRBJ2-1
v_call: TRBV7-2

cdr3_aa: SAPVGGYT
j_call: TRBJ1-2
v_call: TRBV20-1

cdr3_aa: ASGAFGSFGETQY
j_call: TRBJ2-5
v_call: TRBV12-3/TRBV12-4

cdr3_aa: ASSPGGQVETQY
j_call: TRBJ2-5
v_call: TRBV11-2

cdr3_aa: ASSFRGALKYGYT
j_call: TRBJ1-2
v_call: TRBV5-6

cdr3_aa: ASSLAGTRARTEQF
j_call: TRBJ2-1
v_call: TRBV7-9

cdr3_aa: ASSEAGGGYYGYT
j_call: TRBJ1-2
v_call: TRBV9

cdr3_aa: SAFRTGGYT
j_call: TRBJ1-2
v_call: TRBV20-1

cdr3_aa: ASRSQGLNYGYT
j_call: TRBJ1-2
v_call: TRBV5-1

cdr3_aa: ASSSRDRAPETQY
j_call: TRBJ2-5
v_call: TRBV7-9